What follows are 9 T cell receptor beta chains derived from one specimen sequenced in a study of shared clonotypes between healthy human individuals. Produced via immunoSEQ multiplex PCR; TCRdb's table is partial and in-frame only. The profile shows 950,000 to 1,200,000 clones, 77% of them singletons. Sequenced input: memory CD4+ T cells from PBMCs. Described subset: CD45RA-negative fraction. The receptors here all came from a young man in good health. Some clones in this sample may be carry-over from other donors' samples.

This clone was counted a single time. The chain recombines TRBV28 with TRBJ1-1; D unclear. Between the trimmed V and J ends, which lost 1 base and 5 bases, there was a span of 11 bases. Looked up from germline, CDR1 is MDHEN and CDR2 is SYDVKM. The CDR3 is 14 residues long. In DNA, the CDR3 is TGTGCCAGCAGTTTATCCCACAGAGGGACTGAAGCTTTCTTT. As protein: CASSLSHRGTEAFF.

This chain connects TRBV7-8 to TRBJ2-5; 8 nucleotides line up with TRBD2. Germline loops: CDR1 SGHVS, CDR2 FQNEAQ. V lost 1 base, J lost 4 bases, and 2 bases stayed unmatched. This CDR3 has 14 amino acids. The CDR3 DNA sequence: TGTGCCAGCAGCTTAGGCCTAGCGGGAGAGACCCAGTACTTC. It is translated as CASSLGLAGETQYF.

This sequence joins TRBV7-2 and TRBJ2-1, with D perhaps matching TRBD2 (5 bases). Trimming left V 5 bases short and J 12 bases short, with 14 bases between. The CDR3 spans 12 residues. Germline CDR1 SGHTA, CDR2 FQGNSA. In DNA, the CDR3 is TGTGCCAGCAGCGTAACTAGTAGGGTGCAGTTCTTC. Amino acid sequence: CASSVTSRVQFF.

This clone was recorded once. This sample includes further DNA sequences coding for the same CDR3. The chain couples TRBV6-6 to TRBJ2-5; no reliable D call. The CDR3 length is 11 residues. Looked up from germline, CDR1 is MNHNY and CDR2 is SVGAGI (reference sequence). The germline V and J ends were trimmed by 2 bases and 5 bases, with 3 bases remaining between them. CDR3 nucleotide sequence: TGTGCCAGCAGTTACGAGGAGACCCAGTACTTC. This encodes CASSYEETQYF.

The CDR3 sequence: CSAQGRGQGEQYF. The CDR3 DNA reads TGCAGCGCCCAGGGGAGGGGGCAGGGCGAGCAGTACTTC. This chain uses TRBV29-1 with TRBJ2-7; TRBD1 or TRBD2 may be the D gene (7 bases each). Germline assignment: CDR1 SQVTM and CDR2 ANQGSEA. V gave up 7 bases and J gave up 6 bases, with 19 bases separating them. The CDR3 runs to 13 residues.

A note on this clone: At one end the junction does not follow the germline gene, possibly because of a read error. The chain couples TRBV30 to TRBJ2-5; 9 bases match TRBD2. Per germline, CDR1 GTSNPN and CDR2 SVGIG (reference sequence). The CDR3 runs to 14 residues. This chain's CDR3 is CAWSVQASGNGGNF. The CDR3 coding sequence is TGTGCCTGGAGTGTACAGGCTAGCGGGAATGGGGGAAACTTC.

The chain uses TRBV7-7 and TRBJ2-7; 10 nucleotides line up with TRBD1. With 4 bases clipped from V and 7 bases from J, the junction kept 7 bases outside the gene matches. The CDR3 totals 14 residues. In germline, CDR1 is SSHAT, CDR2 FNYEAQ (reference sequence). The DNA for the CDR3 is TGTGCCAGCAGCTCGGGGACAGGGGCAGGAGAGCAGTACTTC. It translates to CASSSGTGAGEQYF.

The CDR3 bases are TGTGCCAGCAGCCAAGATCGACCAGGGGATCAGCCCCAGCATTTT. This translates into CASSQDRPGDQPQHF. J is TRBJ1-5 and V is TRBV4-2; TRBD1 might be the D (6 bases). The germline V gene has CDR1 LGHNA and CDR2 YNFKEQ. The CDR3 consists of 15 residues. The V and J ends lost 0 bases and 5 bases respectively, with 11 bases between them.

The CDR3, as DNA: TGTGCCAGCAGCTCCCGGGAGTCCGGAAACACCATATATTTT. Encoded protein: CASSSRESGNTIYF. The rearrangement links TRBV7-2 to TRBJ1-3; D is undetermined. V was trimmed by 4 bases and J by 4 bases, leaving 11 bases between them. The CDR3 consists of 14 residues. Germline CDR1 is SGHTA and CDR2 is FQGNSA.